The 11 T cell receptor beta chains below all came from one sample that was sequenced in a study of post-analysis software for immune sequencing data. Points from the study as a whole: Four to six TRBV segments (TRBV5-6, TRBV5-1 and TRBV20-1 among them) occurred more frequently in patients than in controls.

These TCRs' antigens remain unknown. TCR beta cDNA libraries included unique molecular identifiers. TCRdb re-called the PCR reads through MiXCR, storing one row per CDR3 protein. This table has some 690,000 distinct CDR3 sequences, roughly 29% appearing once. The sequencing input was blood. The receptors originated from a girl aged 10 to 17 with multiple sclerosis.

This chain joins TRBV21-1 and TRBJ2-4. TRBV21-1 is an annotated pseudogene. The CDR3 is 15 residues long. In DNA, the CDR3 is TGTGCCAGCTGCCCAAAGCCCCTAGCCAAAAACATTCAGTACTTC. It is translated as CASCPKPLAKNIQYF.

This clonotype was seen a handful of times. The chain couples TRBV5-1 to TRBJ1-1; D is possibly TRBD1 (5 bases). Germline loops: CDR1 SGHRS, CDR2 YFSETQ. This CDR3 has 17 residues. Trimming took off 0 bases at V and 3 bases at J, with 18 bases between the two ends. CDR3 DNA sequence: TGCGCCAGCAGCTTGGGGAGGGGACGCTCCACATACACTGAAGCTTTCTTT. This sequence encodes CASSLGRGRSTYTEAFF.

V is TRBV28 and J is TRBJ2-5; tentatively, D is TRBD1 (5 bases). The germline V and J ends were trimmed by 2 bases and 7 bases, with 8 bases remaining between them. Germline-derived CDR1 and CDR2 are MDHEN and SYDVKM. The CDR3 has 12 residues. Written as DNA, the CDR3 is TGTGCCAGCAGTTTAGTAAGGGGGACCCAGTACTTC. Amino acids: CASSLVRGTQYF.

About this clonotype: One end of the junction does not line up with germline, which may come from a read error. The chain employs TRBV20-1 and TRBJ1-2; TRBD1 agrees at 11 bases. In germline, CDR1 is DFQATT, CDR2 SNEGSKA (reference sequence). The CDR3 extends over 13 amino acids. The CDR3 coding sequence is TGCAGTGCGGGGACAGGGGGTAACTATGACTACACCTTC. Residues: CSAGTGGNYDYTF.

The DNA for the CDR3 is TGTGCCAGCACCATTAATCTAGCCGATGAGCAGTACTTC. Its protein is CASTINLADEQYF. The V call is TRBV7-2, the J call TRBJ2-5, with D possibly matching TRBD2 (5 bases). With 7 bases removed from V and 11 bases from J, the gap between germline ends came to 20 bases. CDR3 length equals 13 residues. CDR1 is SGHTA and CDR2 is FQGNSA in the germline V gene.

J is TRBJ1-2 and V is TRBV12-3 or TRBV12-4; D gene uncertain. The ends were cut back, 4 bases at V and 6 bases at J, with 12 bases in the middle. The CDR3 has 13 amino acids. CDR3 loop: CASSSGVVDGYTF. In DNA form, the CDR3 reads TGTGCCAGCAGTTCCGGGGTCGTGGATGGCTACACCTTC.

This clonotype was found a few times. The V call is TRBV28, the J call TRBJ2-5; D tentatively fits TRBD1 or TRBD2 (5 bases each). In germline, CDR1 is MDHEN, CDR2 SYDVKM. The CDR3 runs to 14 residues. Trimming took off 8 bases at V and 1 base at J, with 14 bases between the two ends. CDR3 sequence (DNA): TGTGCCAGCTATTCTGGGACGGCCCAAGAGACCCAGTACTTC. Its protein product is CASYSGTAQETQYF.

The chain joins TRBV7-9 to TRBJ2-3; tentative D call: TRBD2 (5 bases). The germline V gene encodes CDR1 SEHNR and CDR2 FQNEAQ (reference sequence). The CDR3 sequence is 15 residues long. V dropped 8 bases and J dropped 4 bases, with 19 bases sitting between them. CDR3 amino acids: CASLIWVEDADTQYF. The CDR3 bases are TGTGCCAGCTTAATCTGGGTGGAGGATGCAGATACGCAGTATTTT.

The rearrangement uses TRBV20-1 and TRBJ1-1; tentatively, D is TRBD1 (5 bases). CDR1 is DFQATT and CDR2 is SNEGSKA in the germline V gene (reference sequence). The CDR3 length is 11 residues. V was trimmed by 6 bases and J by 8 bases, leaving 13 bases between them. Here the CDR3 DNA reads TGCAGTGCCCAGGGCGGTATCGAAGCTTTCTTT. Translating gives CSAQGGIEAFF.

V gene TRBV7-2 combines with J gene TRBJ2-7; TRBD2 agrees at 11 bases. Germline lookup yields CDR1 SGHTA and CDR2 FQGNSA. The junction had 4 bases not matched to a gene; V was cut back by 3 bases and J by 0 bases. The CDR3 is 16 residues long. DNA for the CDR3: TGTGCCAGCAGCTTTGAAGGGACTAGCGGCTCCTACGAGCAGTACTTC. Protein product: CASSFEGTSGSYEQYF.

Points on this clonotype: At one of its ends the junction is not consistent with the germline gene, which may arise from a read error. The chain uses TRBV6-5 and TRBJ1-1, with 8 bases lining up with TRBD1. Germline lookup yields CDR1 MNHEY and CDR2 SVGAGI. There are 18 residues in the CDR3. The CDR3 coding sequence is TGTGCCGGCAGTTACGCTAACAGGGGGTTCCGCGGGCGGACTGAAGCTTTCTTT. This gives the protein CAGSYANRGFRGRTEAFF.